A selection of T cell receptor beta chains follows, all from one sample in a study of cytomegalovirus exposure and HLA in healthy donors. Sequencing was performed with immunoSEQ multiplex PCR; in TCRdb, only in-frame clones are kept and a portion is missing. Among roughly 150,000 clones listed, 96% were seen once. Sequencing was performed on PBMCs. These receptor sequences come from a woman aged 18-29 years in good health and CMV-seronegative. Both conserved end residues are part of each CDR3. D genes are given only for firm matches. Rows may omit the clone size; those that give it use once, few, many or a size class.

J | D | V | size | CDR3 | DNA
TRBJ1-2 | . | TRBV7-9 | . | CASSLGRGADGYTF | TGTGCCAGCAGCTTAGGTCGGGGGGCGGATGGCTACACCTTC
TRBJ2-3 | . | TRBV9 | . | CASSVGGDTQYF | TGTGCCAGCAGCGTTGGCGGAGATACGCAGTATTTT
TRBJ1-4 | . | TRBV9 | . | CASSVEGQTNEKLFF | TGTGCCAGCAGCGTAGAAGGACAGACGAATGAAAAACTGTTTTTT
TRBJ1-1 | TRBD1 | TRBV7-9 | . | CASTETGVGEAFF | TGTGCCAGCACCGAGACAGGGGTGGGTGAAGCTTTCTTT
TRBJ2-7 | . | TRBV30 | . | CAWVGNGGYEQYF | TGTGCCTGGGTAGGGAACGGAGGGTACGAGCAGTACTTC
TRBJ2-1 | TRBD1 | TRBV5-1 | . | CASSPGTGGNEQFF | TGCGCCAGCAGCCCAGGGACAGGGGGCAATGAGCAGTTCTTC
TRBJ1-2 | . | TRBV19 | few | CASSRTESHYGYTF | TGTGCCAGTAGTAGGACAGAGAGCCACTATGGCTACACCTTC
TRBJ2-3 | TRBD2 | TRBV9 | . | CASSVDGGGTDTQYF | TGTGCCAGCAGCGTAGACGGGGGGGGTACAGATACGCAGTATTTT
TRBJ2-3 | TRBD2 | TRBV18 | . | CASSPPLGPGTREGAPDTQYF | TGTGCCAGCTCACCCCCGCTTGGTCCCGGGACTAGAGAAGGGGCCCCAGATACGCAGTATTTT
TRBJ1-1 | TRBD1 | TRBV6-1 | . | CASSDGQGGWAEAFF | TGTGCCAGCAGTGACGGACAGGGGGGATGGGCTGAAGCTTTCTTT
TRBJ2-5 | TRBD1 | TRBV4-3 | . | CASSQGQGAGQETQYF | TGCGCCAGCAGCCAAGGACAGGGGGCTGGCCAAGAGACCCAGTACTTC
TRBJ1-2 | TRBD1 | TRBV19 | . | CASSIGQGASGYTF | TGTGCCAGTAGTATAGGACAGGGGGCAAGCGGCTACACCTTC
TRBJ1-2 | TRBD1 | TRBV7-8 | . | CASSLSGQSNGYTF | TGTGCCAGCAGCTTATCGGGACAGAGTAATGGCTACACCTTC
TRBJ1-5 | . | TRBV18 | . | CASSRSGLDNQPQHF | TGTGCCAGCTCACGGTCAGGGCTCGACAATCAGCCCCAGCATTTT
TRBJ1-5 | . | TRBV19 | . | CASSMFPRVGDQPQHF | TGTGCCAGTAGTATGTTCCCCCGGGTAGGGGATCAGCCCCAGCATTTT
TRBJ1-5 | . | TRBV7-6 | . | CASSPLTGNQPQHF | TGTGCCAGCAGCCCTCTTACAGGGAATCAGCCCCAGCATTTT
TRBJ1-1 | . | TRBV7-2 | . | CASSFFGGGTEAFF | TGTGCCAGCAGCTTTTTCGGAGGAGGTACTGAAGCTTTCTTT
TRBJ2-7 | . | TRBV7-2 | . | CASSSTGGGSEQYF | TGTGCCAGCAGCTCCACGGGGGGCGGGTCCGAGCAGTACTTC
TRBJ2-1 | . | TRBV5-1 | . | CASRTDPYNEQFF | TGCGCCAGCAGGACAGACCCCTACAATGAGCAGTTCTTC
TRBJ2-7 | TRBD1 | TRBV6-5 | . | CASSYRDRGGYEQYF | TGTGCCAGCAGTTACCGGGACAGGGGAGGCTACGAGCAGTACTTC
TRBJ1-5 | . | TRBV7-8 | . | CASSLFANQPQHF | TGTGCCAGCAGCTTATTTGCTAACCAGCCCCAGCATTTT
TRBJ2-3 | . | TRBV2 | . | CASSDGLAMGTDTQYF | TGTGCCAGCAGTGACGGGCTAGCCATGGGCACAGATACGCAGTATTTT
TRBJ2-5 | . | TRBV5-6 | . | CASRTLGRETQYF | TGTGCCAGCAGGACGTTGGGGAGGGAGACCCAGTACTTC
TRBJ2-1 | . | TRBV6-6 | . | CASSYSQAHAYNEQFF | TGTGCCAGCAGTTATAGCCAAGCGCACGCCTACAATGAGCAGTTCTTC
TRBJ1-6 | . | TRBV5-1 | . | CASSLVQTATNNSPLHF | TGCGCCAGCAGCTTAGTCCAGACAGCGACCAATAATTCACCCCTCCACTTT
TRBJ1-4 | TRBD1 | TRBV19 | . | CASSSHRGQEKLFF | TGTGCCAGTAGTTCACACAGGGGGCAGGAAAAACTGTTTTTT
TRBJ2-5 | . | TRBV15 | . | CATSRVHVQETQYF | TGTGCCACCAGCAGAGTACATGTCCAAGAGACCCAGTACTTC
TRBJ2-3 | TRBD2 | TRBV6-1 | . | CASSVKTSVTGTDTQYF | TGTGCCAGCAGTGTCAAGACTAGCGTGACAGGCACAGATACGCAGTATTTT
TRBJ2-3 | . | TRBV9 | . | CASSVAPTATDTQYF | TGTGCCAGCAGCGTAGCTCCGACAGCTACAGATACGCAGTATTTT
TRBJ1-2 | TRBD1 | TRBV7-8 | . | CASSLGQGANYGYTF | TGTGCCAGCAGCTTAGGACAGGGGGCTAACTATGGCTACACCTTC
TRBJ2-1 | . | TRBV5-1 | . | CASSLLLGGDNEQFF | TGCGCCAGCAGCTTGTTACTAGGAGGCGACAATGAGCAGTTCTTC
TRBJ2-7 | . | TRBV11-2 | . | CASSPGQGDWVYYEQYF | TGTGCCAGCAGCCCGGGACAAGGCGATTGGGTTTACTACGAGCAGTACTTC
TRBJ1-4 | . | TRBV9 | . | CASSGGGHLSEKLFF | TGTGCCAGCAGCGGGGGGGGACACCTAAGTGAAAAACTGTTTTTT
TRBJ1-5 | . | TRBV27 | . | CASSLSFPGNSNQPQHF | TGTGCCAGCAGTTTATCGTTTCCGGGGAATAGCAATCAGCCCCAGCATTTT
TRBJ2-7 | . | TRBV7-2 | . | CASSLAQLPYEQYF | TGTGCCAGCAGCTTAGCCCAACTACCCTACGAGCAGTACTTC
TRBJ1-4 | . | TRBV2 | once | CASSETGTPNEKLFF | TGTGCCAGCAGTGAGACCGGGACACCGAATGAAAAACTGTTTTTT
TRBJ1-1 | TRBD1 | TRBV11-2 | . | CASSQTGGTEAFF | TGTGCCAGCAGCCAGACAGGGGGCACTGAAGCTTTCTTT
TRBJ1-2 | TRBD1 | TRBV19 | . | CASSTGQGDGGYTF | TGTGCCAGTAGTACCGGACAGGGAGATGGCGGCTACACCTTC
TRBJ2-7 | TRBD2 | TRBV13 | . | CASSSTSGAISYEQYF | TGTGCCAGCAGCTCGACTAGCGGGGCTATCTCCTACGAGCAGTACTTC
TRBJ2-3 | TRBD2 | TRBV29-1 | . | CSVYGLAGGPDTQYF | TGTAGCGTCTATGGACTAGCGGGGGGGCCAGATACGCAGTATTTT
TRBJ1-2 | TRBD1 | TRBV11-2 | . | CASSNGQGMSGYTF | TGTGCCAGCAGCAACGGACAGGGGATGAGTGGCTACACCTTC
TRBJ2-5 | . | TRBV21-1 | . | CASSKPRDQETQYF | TGTGCCAGCAGCAAACCCCGGGACCAAGAGACCCAGTACTTC
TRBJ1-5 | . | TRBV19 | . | CASRRRGADSNQPQHF | TGTGCCAGTAGGCGCAGGGGAGCGGATAGCAATCAGCCCCAGCATTTT
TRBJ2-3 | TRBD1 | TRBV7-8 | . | CASSSGQVTDTQYF | TGTGCCAGCAGCTCTGGACAGGTCACAGATACGCAGTATTTT
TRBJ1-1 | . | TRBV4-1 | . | CASSPPGQGGTEAFF | TGCGCCAGCAGCCCCCCCGGGCAGGGAGGAACTGAAGCTTTCTTT
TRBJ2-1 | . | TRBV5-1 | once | CASSGLEVRGNEQFF | TGCGCCAGCAGCGGTTTAGAGGTTCGGGGGAATGAGCAGTTCTTC
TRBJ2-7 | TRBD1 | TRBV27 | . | CASSRGQPYEQYF | TGTGCCAGCAGCCGGGGACAGCCCTACGAGCAGTACTTC
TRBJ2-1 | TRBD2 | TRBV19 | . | CASSTIAGRVYNEQFF | TGTGCCAGTAGTACCATAGCGGGAAGGGTGTACAATGAGCAGTTCTTC
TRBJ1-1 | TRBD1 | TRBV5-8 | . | CASSATDRVTEAFF | TGTGCCAGCAGCGCGACGGACAGGGTCACTGAAGCTTTCTTT
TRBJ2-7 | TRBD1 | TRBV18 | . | CASSPGTGAAYEQYF | TGTGCCAGCTCACCCGGGACAGGGGCGGCCTACGAGCAGTACTTC
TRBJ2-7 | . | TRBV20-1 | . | CSARRGGEQYF | TGCAGTGCTAGAAGGGGCGGAGAGCAGTACTTC
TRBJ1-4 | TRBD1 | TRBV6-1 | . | CASSDSGTGYEKLFF | TGTGCCAGCAGTGATTCCGGGACAGGGTATGAAAAACTGTTTTTT
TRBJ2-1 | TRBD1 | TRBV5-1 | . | CASSLDRVEDNEQFF | TGCGCCAGCAGCCTAGACAGGGTGGAGGACAATGAGCAGTTCTTC
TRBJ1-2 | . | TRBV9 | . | CASSGPRTPYGYTF | TGTGCCAGCAGCGGGCCCCGGACACCCTATGGCTACACCTTC